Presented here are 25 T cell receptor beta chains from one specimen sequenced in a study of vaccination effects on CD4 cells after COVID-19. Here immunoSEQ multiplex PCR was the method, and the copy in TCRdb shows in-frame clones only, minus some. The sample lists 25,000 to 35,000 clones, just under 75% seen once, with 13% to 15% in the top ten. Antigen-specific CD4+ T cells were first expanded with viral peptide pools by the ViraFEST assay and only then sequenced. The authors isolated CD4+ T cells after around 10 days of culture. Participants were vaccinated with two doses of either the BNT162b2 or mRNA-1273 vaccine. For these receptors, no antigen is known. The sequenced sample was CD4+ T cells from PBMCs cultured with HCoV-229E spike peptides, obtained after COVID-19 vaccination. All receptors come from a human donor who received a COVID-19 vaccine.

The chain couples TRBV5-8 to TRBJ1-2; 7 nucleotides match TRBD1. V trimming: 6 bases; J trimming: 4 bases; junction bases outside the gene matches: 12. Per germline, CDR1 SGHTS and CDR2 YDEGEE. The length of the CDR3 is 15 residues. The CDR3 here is CASTLNRGQGYGYTF. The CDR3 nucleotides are TGTGCCAGCACCCTGAACAGGGGTCAGGGCTATGGCTACACCTTC. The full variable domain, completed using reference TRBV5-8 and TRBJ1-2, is EAGVTQSPTHLIKTRGQQATLRCSPISGHTSVYWYQQALGLGLQFLLWYDEGEERNRGNFPPRFSGRQFPNYSSELNVNALELEDSALYLCASTLNRGQGYGYTFGSGTRLTVV.

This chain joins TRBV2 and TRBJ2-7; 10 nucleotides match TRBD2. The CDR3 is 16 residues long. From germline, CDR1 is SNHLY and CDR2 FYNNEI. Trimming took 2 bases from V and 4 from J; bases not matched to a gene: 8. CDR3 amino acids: CASSESGAGGNYEQYF. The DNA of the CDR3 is TGTGCCAGCAGTGAATCGGGAGCGGGGGGGAATTACGAGCAGTACTTC.

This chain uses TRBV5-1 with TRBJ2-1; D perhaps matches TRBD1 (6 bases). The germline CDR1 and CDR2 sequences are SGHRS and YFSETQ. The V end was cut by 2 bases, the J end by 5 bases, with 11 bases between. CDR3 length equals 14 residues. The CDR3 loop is CASSLRTVNNEQFF. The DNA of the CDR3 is TGCGCCAGCAGCTTACGGACAGTTAACAATGAGCAGTTCTTC.

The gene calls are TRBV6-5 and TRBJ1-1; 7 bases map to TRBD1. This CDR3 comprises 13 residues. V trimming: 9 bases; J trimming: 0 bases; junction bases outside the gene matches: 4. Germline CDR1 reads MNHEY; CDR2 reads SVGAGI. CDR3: CASTGALNTEAFF. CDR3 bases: TGTGCCAGTACAGGGGCCTTGAACACTGAAGCTTTCTTT.

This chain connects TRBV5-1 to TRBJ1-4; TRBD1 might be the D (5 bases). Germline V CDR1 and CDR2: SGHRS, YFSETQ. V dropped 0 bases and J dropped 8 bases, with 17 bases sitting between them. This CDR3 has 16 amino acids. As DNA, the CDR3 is TGCGCCAGCAGCTTGGGACAGCCCCACCGGAGCGAAAAACTGTTTTTT. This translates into CASSLGQPHRSEKLFF.

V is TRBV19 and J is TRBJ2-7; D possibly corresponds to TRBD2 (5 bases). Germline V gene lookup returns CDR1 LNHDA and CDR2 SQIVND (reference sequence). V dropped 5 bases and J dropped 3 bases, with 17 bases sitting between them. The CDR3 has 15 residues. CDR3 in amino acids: CASSFDTPRGYEQYF. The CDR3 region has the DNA TGTGCCAGTAGTTTCGACACACCCCGGGGCTACGAGCAGTACTTC.

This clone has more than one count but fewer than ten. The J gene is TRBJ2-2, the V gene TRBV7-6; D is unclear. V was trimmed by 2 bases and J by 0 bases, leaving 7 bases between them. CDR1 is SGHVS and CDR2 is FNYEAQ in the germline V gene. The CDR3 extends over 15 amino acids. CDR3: CASSLSTSNTGELFF. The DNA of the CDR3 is TGTGCCAGCAGCTTATCTACATCGAACACCGGGGAGCTGTTTTTT.

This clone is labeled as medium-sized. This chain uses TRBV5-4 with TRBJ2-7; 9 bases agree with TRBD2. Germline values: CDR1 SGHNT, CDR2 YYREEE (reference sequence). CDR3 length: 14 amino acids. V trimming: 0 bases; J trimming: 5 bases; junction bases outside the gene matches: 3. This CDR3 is CASSLGGRAHEQYF. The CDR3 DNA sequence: TGTGCCAGCAGCTTGGGCGGGAGGGCTCACGAGCAGTACTTC.

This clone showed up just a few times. Here the CDR3 DNA reads TGTGCCTGGAGTCCCGGGAAGGGCAGAGACTACACCTTC. Amino acid sequence: CAWSPGKGRDYTF. The chain links TRBV30 to TRBJ1-2; D is uncertain. V was clipped by 2 bases and J by 10 bases, with 17 bases between them. The CDR3 has 13 amino acids. Germline loops: CDR1 GTSNPN, CDR2 SVGIG (reference sequence).

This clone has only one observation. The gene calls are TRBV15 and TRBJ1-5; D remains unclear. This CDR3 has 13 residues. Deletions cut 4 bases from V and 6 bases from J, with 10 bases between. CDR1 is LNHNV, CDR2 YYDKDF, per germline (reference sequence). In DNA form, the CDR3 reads TGTGCCACCAGCAATTTCGGGATTCAGCCCCAGCATTTT. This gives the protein CATSNFGIQPQHF.

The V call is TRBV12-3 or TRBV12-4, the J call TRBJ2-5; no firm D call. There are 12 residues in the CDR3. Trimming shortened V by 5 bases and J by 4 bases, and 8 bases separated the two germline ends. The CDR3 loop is CASSIISETQYF. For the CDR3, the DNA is TGTGCCAGCAGTATCATTTCAGAGACCCAGTACTTC.

The CDR3 DNA reads TGTGCCTGGAGTGTACAGATTAACTATGGCTACACCTTC. This codes for CAWSVQINYGYTF. This sequence joins TRBV30 and TRBJ1-2; no reliable D call. CDR1 is GTSNPN, CDR2 SVGIG, per germline (reference sequence). The CDR3 length is 13 residues. The germline V and J ends were trimmed by 0 bases and 1 base, with 6 bases remaining between them.

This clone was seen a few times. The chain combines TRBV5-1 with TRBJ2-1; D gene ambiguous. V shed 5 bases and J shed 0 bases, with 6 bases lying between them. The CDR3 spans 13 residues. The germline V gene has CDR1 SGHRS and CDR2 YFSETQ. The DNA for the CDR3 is TGCGCCAGCAGTTCTCCCTCCTACAATGAGCAGTTCTTC. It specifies CASSSPSYNEQFF.

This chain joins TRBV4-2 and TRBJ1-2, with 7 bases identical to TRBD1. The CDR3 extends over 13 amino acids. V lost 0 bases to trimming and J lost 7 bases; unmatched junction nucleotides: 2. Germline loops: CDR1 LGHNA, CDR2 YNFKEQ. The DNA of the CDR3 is TGTGCCAGCAGCCAAGAGACAGGGTTTGGCTACACCTTC. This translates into CASSQETGFGYTF.

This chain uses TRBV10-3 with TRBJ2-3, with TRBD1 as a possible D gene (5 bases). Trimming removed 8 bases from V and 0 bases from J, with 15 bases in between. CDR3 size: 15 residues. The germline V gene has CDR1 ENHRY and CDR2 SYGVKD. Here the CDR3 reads CAIGVIRGSTDTQYF. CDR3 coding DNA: TGTGCCATCGGAGTCATAAGGGGTAGCACAGATACGCAGTATTTT.

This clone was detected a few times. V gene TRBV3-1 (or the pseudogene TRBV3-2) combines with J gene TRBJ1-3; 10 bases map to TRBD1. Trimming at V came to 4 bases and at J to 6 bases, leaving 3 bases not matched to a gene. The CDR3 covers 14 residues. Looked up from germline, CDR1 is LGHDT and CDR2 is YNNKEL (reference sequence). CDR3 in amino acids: CASSPGQGSNTIYF. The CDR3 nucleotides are TGTGCCAGCAGCCCGGGACAGGGGTCAAACACCATATATTTT.

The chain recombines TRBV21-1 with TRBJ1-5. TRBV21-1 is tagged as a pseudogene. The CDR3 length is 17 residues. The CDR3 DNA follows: TGTGCCAGCAGCAAAGTACAGGGAGGGTTTAGCAATCAGCCCCAGCATTTT. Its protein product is CASSKVQGGFSNQPQHF.

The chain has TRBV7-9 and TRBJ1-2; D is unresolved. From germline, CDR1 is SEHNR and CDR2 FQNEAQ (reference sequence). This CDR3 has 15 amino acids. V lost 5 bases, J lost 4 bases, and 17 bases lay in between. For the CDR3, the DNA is TGTGCCAGCAGCCCCTACGCTCGGACGGCCTATGGCTACACCTTC. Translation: CASSPYARTAYGYTF.

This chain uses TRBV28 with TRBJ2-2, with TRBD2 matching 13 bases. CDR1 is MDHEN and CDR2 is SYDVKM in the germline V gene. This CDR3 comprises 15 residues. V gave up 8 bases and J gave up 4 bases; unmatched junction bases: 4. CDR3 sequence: CASGTSGRATGELFF. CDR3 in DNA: TGTGCCAGCGGAACTAGCGGGAGGGCCACCGGGGAGCTGTTTTTT.

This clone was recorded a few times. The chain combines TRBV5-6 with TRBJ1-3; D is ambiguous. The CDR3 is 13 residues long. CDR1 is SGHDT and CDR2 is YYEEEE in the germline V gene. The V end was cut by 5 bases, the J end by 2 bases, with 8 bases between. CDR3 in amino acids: CASRVTAGNTIYF. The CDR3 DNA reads TGTGCCAGCAGGGTGACGGCTGGAAACACCATATATTTT.

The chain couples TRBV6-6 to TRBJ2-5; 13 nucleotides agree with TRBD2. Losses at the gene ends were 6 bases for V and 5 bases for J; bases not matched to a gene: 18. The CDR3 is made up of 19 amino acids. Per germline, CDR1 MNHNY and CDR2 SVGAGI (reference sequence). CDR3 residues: CASSSTGLAGAPASETQYF. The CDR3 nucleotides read TGTGCCAGCAGCTCTACTGGACTAGCGGGGGCCCCGGCAAGCGAGACCCAGTACTTC.

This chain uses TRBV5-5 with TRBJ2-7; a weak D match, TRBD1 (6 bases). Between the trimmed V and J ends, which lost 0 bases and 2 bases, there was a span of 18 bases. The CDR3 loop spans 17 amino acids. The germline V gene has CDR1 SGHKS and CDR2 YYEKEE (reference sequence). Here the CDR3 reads CASSLGTAAQQAYEQYF. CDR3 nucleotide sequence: TGTGCCAGCAGCTTGGGGACAGCCGCCCAGCAGGCCTACGAGCAGTACTTC.

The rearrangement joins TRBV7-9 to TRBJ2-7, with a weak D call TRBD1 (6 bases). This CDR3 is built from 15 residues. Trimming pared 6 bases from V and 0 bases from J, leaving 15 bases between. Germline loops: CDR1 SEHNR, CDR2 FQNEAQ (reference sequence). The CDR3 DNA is TGTGCCAGCAGTGGGTGGGGGCACCTCTCCTACGAGCAGTACTTC. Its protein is CASSGWGHLSYEQYF.

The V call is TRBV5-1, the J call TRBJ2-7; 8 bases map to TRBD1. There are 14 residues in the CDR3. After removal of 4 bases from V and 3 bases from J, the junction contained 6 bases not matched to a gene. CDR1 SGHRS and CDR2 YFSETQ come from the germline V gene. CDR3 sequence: CASSITGGIYEQYF. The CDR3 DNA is TGCGCCAGCAGCATAACAGGGGGTATCTACGAGCAGTACTTC.

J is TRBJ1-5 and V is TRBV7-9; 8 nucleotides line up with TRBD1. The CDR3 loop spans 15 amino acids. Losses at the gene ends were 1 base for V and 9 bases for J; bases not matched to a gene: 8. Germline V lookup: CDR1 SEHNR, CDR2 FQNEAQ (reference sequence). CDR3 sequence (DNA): TGTGCCAGCAGCTTAGGGACAGGGAGGATCGTGCCCCAGCATTTT. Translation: CASSLGTGRIVPQHF.